Each of the 11 T cell receptor beta chains below was sequenced from the same sample in a study of siplizumab effects on memory and regulatory T cells. Some clones are missing from TCRdb's copy, which holds only in-frame ones; the method was immunoSEQ multiplex PCR. The table lists roughly 100,000 clones, 90% to 95% of them singletons, with approximately 7.1% in the top ten. Sequenced input: CD8+ T cells sorted from blood. The source is a human donor in good health.

The chain couples TRBV21-1 to TRBJ2-2; whether TRBD2, the table's D call, matches the DNA was not checked. TRBV21-1 is listed as a pseudogene. The CDR3 has 15 residues. DNA for the CDR3: TGTGCCAGCACTCCGGGACTGGGCAACACCGGGGAGCTGTTTTTT. It codes for CASTPGLGNTGELFF.

The chain is built from TRBV5-1 and TRBJ1-2, with D perhaps TRBD1 (5 bases). The germline V gene encodes CDR1 SGHRS and CDR2 YFSETQ. The CDR3 totals 18 residues. V was shortened by 0 bases and J by 2 bases, with 20 bases between the two germline ends. This chain's CDR3 is CASSLARDVINGNYGYTF. The CDR3 coding sequence is TGCGCCAGCAGCTTGGCTAGGGACGTCATAAACGGGAACTATGGCTACACCTTC.

The chain joins TRBV11-2 to TRBJ2-7; D is ambiguous. Per germline, CDR1 SGHAT and CDR2 FQNNGV. CDR3 size: 14 residues. Trimming stripped 1 base from V and 3 bases from J, with 10 bases between. The CDR3 sequence: CASSLVPENYEQYF. The CDR3 region has the DNA TGTGCCAGCAGCTTAGTTCCAGAGAACTACGAGCAGTACTTC.

The gene calls are TRBV30 and TRBJ2-7, with 11 bases identical to TRBD1. With 1 base clipped from V and 6 bases from J, the junction kept 5 bases outside the gene matches. The CDR3 length is 14 residues. Germline V lookup: CDR1 GTSNPN, CDR2 SVGIG (reference sequence). CDR3 in amino acids: CAWSGGQGVREQYF. CDR3 bases: TGTGCCTGGAGTGGGGGACAGGGGGTTCGCGAGCAGTACTTC. The entire variable domain, with the rest obtained from reference TRBV30 and TRBJ2-7, is as follows: SQTIHQWPATLVQPVGSPLSLECTVEGTSNPNLYWYRQAAGRGLQLLFYSVGIGQISSEVPQNLSASRPQDRQFILSSKKLLLSDSGFYLCAWSGGQGVREQYFGPGTRLTVT.

The rearrangement joins TRBV5-6 to TRBJ2-7; 7 bases are shared with TRBD2. V lost 5 bases, J lost 1 base, and 3 bases stayed unmatched. Per the germline V gene, CDR1 is SGHDT and CDR2 is YYEEEE. The CDR3 loop spans 13 amino acids. The CDR3 DNA follows: TGTGCCAGCAGTTCTAGCGGATCCTACGAGCAGTACTTC. As protein: CASSSSGSYEQYF.

The chain has TRBV7-9 and TRBJ2-3, with unresolved D. The CDR3 consists of 15 residues. The germline gives CDR1 SEHNR, CDR2 FQNEAQ (reference sequence). Trimming left V 1 base short and J 7 bases short, with 15 bases between. DNA of the CDR3: TGTGCCAGCAGCTTAGTTGGCAGTAAGGGTAATACGCAGTATTTT. Protein: CASSLVGSKGNTQYF.

This clone appeared once. The chain has TRBV4-2 and TRBJ2-7; 14 bases map to TRBD2. CDR1 LGHNA and CDR2 YNFKEQ come from the germline V gene. This CDR3 is built from 17 residues. J was trimmed by 5 bases and V by 1 base; bases with no gene match: 7. CDR3 protein: CASSQVQVGLAGDEQYF. The CDR3 bases are TGTGCCAGCAGCCAAGTCCAGGTGGGACTAGCGGGAGACGAGCAGTACTTC.

The chain is built from TRBV7-9 and TRBJ1-1; D might be TRBD1 (6 bases). Trimming cost V 5 bases and J 4 bases, with 14 bases left between them. From germline, CDR1 is SEHNR and CDR2 FQNEAQ (reference sequence). The CDR3 has 14 residues. This chain's CDR3 is CASSRNQGITEAFF. The DNA for the CDR3 is TGTGCCAGCAGCCGAAATCAGGGGATCACTGAAGCTTTCTTT.

The chain combines TRBV5-8 with TRBJ2-5; no clear D. Germline V gives CDR1 SGHTS, CDR2 YDEGEE. V was shortened by 0 bases and J by 5 bases, with 11 bases between the two germline ends. The CDR3 spans 14 residues. The CDR3 sequence is CASSLAGFLETQYF. For the CDR3, the DNA is TGTGCCAGCAGCTTGGCCGGGTTCCTCGAGACCCAGTACTTC. The full variable domain, its missing parts supplied by reference TRBV5-8 and TRBJ2-5, is EAGVTQSPTHLIKTRGQQATLRCSPISGHTSVYWYQQALGLGLQFLLWYDEGEERNRGNFPPRFSGRQFPNYSSELNVNALELEDSALYLCASSLAGFLETQYFGPGTRLLVL.

This chain joins TRBV19 and TRBJ2-7; 8 nucleotides agree with TRBD2. The J segment lost 1 base and the V segment lost 5 bases, leaving 4 bases of the junction unmatched. This CDR3 is built from 14 residues. Germline values: CDR1 LNHDA, CDR2 SQIVND (reference sequence). In nucleotides, the CDR3 is TGTGCCAGTAGTGAGCGGGAGAGATCCTACGAGCAGTACTTC. This translates into CASSERERSYEQYF.

The chain employs TRBV4-2 and TRBJ2-3; D gene uncertain. This CDR3 spans 13 amino acids. The germline V gene encodes CDR1 LGHNA and CDR2 YNFKEQ. The V end was cut by 0 bases, the J end by 4 bases, with 5 bases between. The CDR3 spells CASSQDPADTQYF. CDR3 DNA: TGTGCCAGCAGCCAAGATCCCGCAGATACGCAGTATTTT.